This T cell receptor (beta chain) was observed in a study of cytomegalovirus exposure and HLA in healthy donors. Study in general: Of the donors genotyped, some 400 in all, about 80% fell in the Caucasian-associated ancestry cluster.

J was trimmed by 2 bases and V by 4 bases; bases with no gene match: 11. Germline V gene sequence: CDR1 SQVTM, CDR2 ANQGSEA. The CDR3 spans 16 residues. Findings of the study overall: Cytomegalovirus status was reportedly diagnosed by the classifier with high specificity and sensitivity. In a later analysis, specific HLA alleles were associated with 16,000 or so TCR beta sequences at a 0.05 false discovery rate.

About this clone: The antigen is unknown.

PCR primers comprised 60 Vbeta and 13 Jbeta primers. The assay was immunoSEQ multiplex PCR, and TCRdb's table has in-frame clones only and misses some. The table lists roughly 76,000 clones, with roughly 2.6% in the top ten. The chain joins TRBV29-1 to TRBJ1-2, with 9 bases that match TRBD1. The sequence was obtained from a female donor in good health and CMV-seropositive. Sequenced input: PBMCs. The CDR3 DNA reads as TGCAGCGTTGGGGCGGGACAGGGAATACCAAACTATGGCTACACCTTC. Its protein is CSVGAGQGIPNYGYTF.